The entry that follows covers one T cell receptor beta chain sequence. The data are from a study of T-cell reconstitution after alpha-beta-depleted transplantation in children. Using unique molecular identifiers, the investigators prepared the TCRbeta library. In TCRdb, the PCR reads were re-called with MiXCR into one record per CDR3 protein. The table records roughly 350,000 distinct CDR3 sequences, around 15% of them present only once. Germline CDR1 and CDR2: MGHRA and YSYEKL. Trimming left V 1 base short and J 3 bases short, with 16 bases between. CDR3 size: 16 residues. Source: PBMCs, mostly from graft donor cells, taken 360 days after TCRalphabeta/CD19-depleted stem cell transplant. The TCR sequence derives from a male patient aged 2-9 years who had a stem cell transplant for acute lymphoblastic leukemia, so the T cells may come from the graft donor. This chain connects TRBV4-1 to TRBJ2-7; possibly TRBD2 for D (6 bases). The CDR3 reads CASSQVSRLVNYEQYF. CDR3 nucleotides: TGCGCCAGCAGCCAAGTTAGTAGACTAGTGAACTACGAGCAGTACTTC.